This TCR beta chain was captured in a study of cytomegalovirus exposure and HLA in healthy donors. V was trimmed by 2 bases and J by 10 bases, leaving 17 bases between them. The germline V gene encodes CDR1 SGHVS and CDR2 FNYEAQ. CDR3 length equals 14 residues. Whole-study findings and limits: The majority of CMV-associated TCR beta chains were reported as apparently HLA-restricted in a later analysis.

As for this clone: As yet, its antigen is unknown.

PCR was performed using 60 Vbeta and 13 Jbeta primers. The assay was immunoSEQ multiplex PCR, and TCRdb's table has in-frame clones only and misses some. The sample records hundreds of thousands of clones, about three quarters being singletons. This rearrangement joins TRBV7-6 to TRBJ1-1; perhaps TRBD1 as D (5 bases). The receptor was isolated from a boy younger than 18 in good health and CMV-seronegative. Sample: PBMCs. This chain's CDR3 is CASSLLQAPRGAFF. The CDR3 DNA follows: TGTGCCAGCAGCTTATTACAGGCCCCTCGAGGAGCTTTCTTT.